Listed below are T cell receptor beta chains from one sample, sequenced in a study of blood T cell repertoires in COVID-19. Data came from immunoSEQ multiplex PCR; TCRdb stores just in-frame clones and leaves some out. The repertoire holds some 200,000 clones, with approximately 87% as singletons. Sequencing input: peripheral blood. The receptors shown here come from a woman under 30 who had recovered from COVID-19. CDR3s include the opening cysteine and the closing phenylalanine or tryptophan. Each record gives: clone size, J gene, V gene, D gene, CDR3 protein, CDR3 DNA. A D gene is named only where the DNA matches it firmly. Rows give clone size only sometimes, using once, few, many, or a class for an expanded clone.

clone_size: .; j_call: TRBJ1-1; v_call: TRBV5-8; d_call: .; cdr3_aa: CASSWGPNLNTEAFF; cdr3_nt: TGTGCCAGCAGCTGGGGGCCCAACTTGAACACTGAAGCTTTCTTT
clone_size: .; j_call: TRBJ2-1; v_call: TRBV7-2; d_call: TRBD1; cdr3_aa: CASSVRQGGNEQFF; cdr3_nt: TGTGCCAGCAGCGTAAGACAGGGGGGTAATGAGCAGTTCTTC
clone_size: .; j_call: TRBJ1-1; v_call: TRBV6-5; d_call: .; cdr3_aa: CASSYGGVVNTEAFF; cdr3_nt: TGTGCCAGCAGTTACGGGGGGGTCGTGAACACTGAAGCTTTCTTT
clone_size: once; j_call: TRBJ2-3; v_call: TRBV6-2/TRBV6-3; d_call: .; cdr3_aa: CASSYQDTQYF; cdr3_nt: TGTGCCAGCAGTTATCAGGATACGCAGTATTTT
clone_size: .; j_call: TRBJ1-2; v_call: TRBV7-2; d_call: .; cdr3_aa: CASSLGSGFYGYTF; cdr3_nt: TGTGCCAGCAGCTTAGGGTCCGGGTTCTATGGCTACACCTTC
clone_size: .; j_call: TRBJ2-2; v_call: TRBV9; d_call: .; cdr3_aa: CASSVEAGNTGELFF; cdr3_nt: TGTGCCAGCAGCGTAGAAGCAGGCAACACCGGGGAGCTGTTTTTT
clone_size: .; j_call: TRBJ1-2; v_call: TRBV6-5; d_call: .; cdr3_aa: CASSQTEIDNYGYTF; cdr3_nt: TGTGCCAGCAGTCAGACAGAAATCGATAACTATGGCTACACCTTC
clone_size: .; j_call: TRBJ2-2; v_call: TRBV28; d_call: .; cdr3_aa: CASRSGTTGELFF; cdr3_nt: TGTGCCAGCAGATCCGGGACAACCGGGGAGCTGTTTTTT
clone_size: .; j_call: TRBJ2-5; v_call: TRBV11-2; d_call: .; cdr3_aa: CASSWSQGETQYF; cdr3_nt: TGTGCCAGCAGCTGGTCCCAGGGAGAGACCCAGTACTTC
clone_size: .; j_call: TRBJ1-1; v_call: TRBV19; d_call: .; cdr3_aa: CASSPWGRGTEAFF; cdr3_nt: TGTGCCAGTAGTCCCTGGGGCAGGGGCACTGAAGCTTTCTTT
clone_size: .; j_call: TRBJ1-2; v_call: TRBV2; d_call: .; cdr3_aa: CASTFTGYGYTF; cdr3_nt: TGTGCCAGCACCTTCACAGGTTATGGCTACACCTTC
clone_size: .; j_call: TRBJ1-1; v_call: TRBV4-1; d_call: TRBD1; cdr3_aa: CASSQGTGLNTEAFF; cdr3_nt: TGCGCCAGCAGCCAAGGGACAGGGTTGAACACTGAAGCTTTCTTT
clone_size: once; j_call: TRBJ2-2; v_call: TRBV20-1; d_call: .; cdr3_aa: CSASFSVRDGELFF; cdr3_nt: TGCAGTGCTAGTTTTAGCGTAAGGGACGGGGAGCTGTTTTTT
clone_size: .; j_call: TRBJ2-3; v_call: TRBV9; d_call: TRBD2; cdr3_aa: CASSRTSGTDTQYF; cdr3_nt: TGTGCCAGCAGCAGGACTAGCGGCACAGATACGCAGTATTTT
clone_size: .; j_call: TRBJ2-7; v_call: TRBV18; d_call: .; cdr3_aa: CASSPRSAGAYEQYF; cdr3_nt: TGTGCCAGCTCACCCCGGTCGGCCGGGGCCTACGAGCAGTACTTC
clone_size: once; j_call: TRBJ2-3; v_call: TRBV11-2; d_call: .; cdr3_aa: CASSLGSGGGTDTQYF; cdr3_nt: TGTGCCAGCAGCTTAGGATCGGGGGGCGGCACAGATACGCAGTATTTT
clone_size: .; j_call: TRBJ1-5; v_call: TRBV5-1; d_call: .; cdr3_aa: CASRAEGSGQPQHF; cdr3_nt: TGCGCCAGCAGAGCCGAGGGTTCAGGTCAGCCCCAGCATTTT
clone_size: .; j_call: TRBJ1-2; v_call: TRBV7-9; d_call: .; cdr3_aa: CASSLWTDGYTF; cdr3_nt: TGTGCCAGCAGCTTATGGACAGATGGCTACACCTTC
clone_size: few; j_call: TRBJ2-7; v_call: TRBV15; d_call: .; cdr3_aa: CATSRGFGEAYEQYF; cdr3_nt: TGTGCCACCAGCAGAGGGTTTGGTGAAGCTTACGAGCAGTACTTC
clone_size: .; j_call: TRBJ2-2; v_call: TRBV15; d_call: .; cdr3_aa: CATGPGAGVAGELFF; cdr3_nt: TGTGCCACGGGCCCTGGGGCAGGGGTGGCCGGGGAGCTGTTTTTT
clone_size: .; j_call: TRBJ2-5; v_call: TRBV4-3; d_call: .; cdr3_aa: CASSQDLLGGGLREETQYF; cdr3_nt: TGCGCCAGCAGCCAAGATCTTTTAGGGGGGGGCCTCCGGGAAGAGACCCAGTACTTC
clone_size: .; j_call: TRBJ2-7; v_call: TRBV4-3; d_call: .; cdr3_aa: CASSQAASGSEQYF; cdr3_nt: TGCGCCAGCAGCCAAGCGGCCTCAGGAAGCGAGCAGTACTTC
clone_size: once; j_call: TRBJ2-4; v_call: TRBV9; d_call: .; cdr3_aa: CASSVGVDRVTALDKNIQYF; cdr3_nt: TGTGCCAGCAGCGTAGGTGTAGATCGGGTGACGGCCTTAGACAAAAACATTCAGTACTTC
clone_size: few; j_call: TRBJ2-1; v_call: TRBV2; d_call: TRBD2; cdr3_aa: CASSVVAGGYNEQFF; cdr3_nt: TGTGCCAGCAGTGTGGTTGCGGGGGGCTACAATGAGCAGTTCTTC
clone_size: once; j_call: TRBJ2-7; v_call: TRBV10-3; d_call: TRBD1; cdr3_aa: CAISPGQVYEQYF; cdr3_nt: TGTGCCATCAGCCCGGGACAGGTTTACGAGCAGTACTTC
clone_size: .; j_call: TRBJ1-1; v_call: TRBV12-5; d_call: .; cdr3_aa: CASGANDGKAFF; cdr3_nt: TGTGCTAGTGGTGCGAATGACGGGAAAGCTTTCTTT
clone_size: .; j_call: TRBJ2-3; v_call: TRBV14; d_call: .; cdr3_aa: CASSYLSPGTQYF; cdr3_nt: TGTGCCAGCAGCTACCTTAGCCCGGGGACGCAGTATTTT
clone_size: .; j_call: TRBJ2-1; v_call: TRBV19; d_call: TRBD1; cdr3_aa: CASSIKTGLYNEQFF; cdr3_nt: TGTGCCAGTAGTATCAAGACAGGGCTCTACAATGAGCAGTTCTTC
clone_size: .; j_call: TRBJ2-3; v_call: TRBV7-6; d_call: .; cdr3_aa: CASSISHRARRVTDTQYF; cdr3_nt: TGTGCCAGCAGCATATCGCATCGGGCACGGCGGGTCACAGATACGCAGTATTTT
clone_size: few; j_call: TRBJ1-1; v_call: TRBV6-2/TRBV6-3; d_call: .; cdr3_aa: CASSFRENTEAFF; cdr3_nt: TGTGCCAGCAGCTTCCGGGAGAACACTGAAGCTTTCTTT
clone_size: .; j_call: TRBJ2-1; v_call: TRBV5-1; d_call: TRBD2; cdr3_aa: CASSLLAGGYNEQFF; cdr3_nt: TGCGCCAGCAGCCTCCTAGCGGGAGGATACAATGAGCAGTTCTTC
clone_size: .; j_call: TRBJ1-3; v_call: TRBV14; d_call: .; cdr3_aa: CASSLHRVGNTIYF; cdr3_nt: TGTGCCAGCAGTCTTCACAGGGTCGGAAACACCATATATTTT
clone_size: .; j_call: TRBJ2-3; v_call: TRBV9; d_call: TRBD2; cdr3_aa: CASSGSGGRTSSTDTQYF; cdr3_nt: TGTGCCAGCAGCGGAAGCGGGGGCCGAACGTCTAGCACAGATACGCAGTATTTT